The subject of this entry is one T cell receptor (beta chain). V was pared by 4 bases and J by 0 bases, with 10 bases of the junction left unmatched. Germline V gene sequence: CDR1 SGHNT, CDR2 YYREEE (reference sequence). The CDR3 has 17 amino acids. Measured with immunoSEQ multiplex PCR; TCRdb has only the in-frame clones, and not every one. The table lists some 47,000 clones, roughly 92% of them singletons. The sample comes from a study of technical replicates of blood from a few donors. Sequencing input: PBMCs. This clonotype originated in a human donor in good health. Some clones in this sample may be carry-over from other donors' samples. The chain combines TRBV5-4 with TRBJ2-1; 7 nucleotides match TRBD2. The CDR3 nucleotides are TGTGCCAGCAGCGGGGGGGTTCCGGGCTTCTCCTACAATGAGCAGTTCTTC. Translating gives CASSGGVPGFSYNEQFF.